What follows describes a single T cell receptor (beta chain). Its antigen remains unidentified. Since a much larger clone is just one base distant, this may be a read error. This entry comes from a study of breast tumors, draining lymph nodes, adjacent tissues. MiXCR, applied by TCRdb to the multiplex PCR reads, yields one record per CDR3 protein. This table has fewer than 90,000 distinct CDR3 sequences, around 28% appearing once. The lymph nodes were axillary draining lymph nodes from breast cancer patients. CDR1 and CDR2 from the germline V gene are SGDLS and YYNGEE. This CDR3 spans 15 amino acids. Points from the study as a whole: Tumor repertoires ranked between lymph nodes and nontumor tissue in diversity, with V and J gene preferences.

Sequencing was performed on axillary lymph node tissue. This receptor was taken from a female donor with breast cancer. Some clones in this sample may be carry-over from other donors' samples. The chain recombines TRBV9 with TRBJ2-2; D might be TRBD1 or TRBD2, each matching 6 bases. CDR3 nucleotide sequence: TGTGCCGGCAGCTTCGGGGGCGGAAACACCGGGGAGCTGTTTTTT. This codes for CAGSFGGGNTGELFF.